The 30 T cell receptor beta chains below were found in one sample sequenced in a study of T cells and copy number aberrations in small-cell lung cancer. The data were produced by immunoSEQ multiplex PCR, yet TCRdb's version contains in-frame clones alone and is incomplete. The sample consists of about 1,600 clones, 83% of them appearing once. Sequenced: normal tissue next to the tumor. The source of these receptors is a man in his 60s with small cell lung cancer.

V usage is TRBV5-4 and J usage is TRBJ1-4; 9 bases map to TRBD1. There are 14 residues in the CDR3. CDR1 is SGHNT, CDR2 YYREEE, per germline (reference sequence). J was trimmed by 7 bases and V by 4 bases; bases with no gene match: 5. The CDR3 region is CASSEGQGSEKLFF. The CDR3, as DNA: TGTGCCAGCAGCGAGGGACAGGGATCTGAAAAACTGTTTTTT.

The V call is TRBV4-1, the J call TRBJ2-7; D remains ambiguous. The CDR3 is 14 amino acids. Germline CDR1 MGHRA, CDR2 YSYEKL. Trimming left V 0 bases short and J 2 bases short, with 8 bases between. CDR3 sequence: CASSQDPSAYEQYF. The CDR3 DNA is TGCGCCAGCAGCCAAGATCCCAGCGCCTACGAGCAGTACTTC.

This chain joins TRBV7-3 and TRBJ2-5, with TRBD1 matching 8 bases. The CDR3 totals 14 residues. V shed 5 bases, J shed 4 bases, and the junction held 6 bases outside the gene matches. Germline V gives CDR1 SGHTA, CDR2 FQGTGA. The CDR3 DNA is TGTGCCAGCAGCCCAACCGGGACAGGAGAGACCCAGTACTTC. Residues: CASSPTGTGETQYF.

The gene calls are TRBV30 and TRBJ1-1; 8 bases map to TRBD1. Unmatched junction bases numbered 5, after V lost 7 bases and J lost 4 bases. The germline V gene has CDR1 GTSNPN and CDR2 SVGIG (reference sequence). This CDR3 region has 12 residues. This chain's CDR3 is CALNRGGTEAFF. As DNA, the CDR3 is TGTGCCTTAAACAGGGGGGGCACTGAAGCTTTCTTT.

This rearrangement joins TRBV11-2 to TRBJ2-3; 7 bases fit TRBD2. Germline lookup yields CDR1 SGHAT and CDR2 FQNNGV. The CDR3 totals 15 residues. Trimming took 5 bases from V and 10 from J; bases not matched to a gene: 15. The chain's CDR3 is CASSPLGAGDLPQYF. DNA of the CDR3: TGTGCCAGCAGCCCCCTCGGGGCGGGAGACTTGCCGCAGTATTTT.

The V gene is TRBV19, the J gene TRBJ1-1; D ambiguous. This CDR3 has 13 residues. CDR1 and CDR2 from the germline V gene are LNHDA and SQIVND (reference sequence). V was cut by 4 bases and J by 5 bases, with 11 bases left in between. CDR3 coding DNA: TGTGCCAGTAGTACCAATCCGGGAACTGAAGCTTTCTTT. This sequence encodes CASSTNPGTEAFF.

The rearrangement joins TRBV7-9 to TRBJ1-2, with D maybe TRBD1 (5 bases). The CDR3 sequence is 14 residues long. Per germline, CDR1 SEHNR and CDR2 FQNEAQ (reference sequence). Trimming pared 5 bases from V and 8 bases from J, leaving 18 bases between. The CDR3 nucleotides read TGTGCCAGCAGCATACGGGGCGAAAATAGCGGCTACACCTTC. Protein: CASSIRGENSGYTF.

The chain is built from TRBV11-1 and TRBJ2-7; 9 positions agree with TRBD1. The length of the CDR3 is 15 residues. J gave up 1 base and V 5 bases, and 6 bases lay outside the gene matches. CDR1 and CDR2 from the germline V gene are SGHAT and FQDESV (reference sequence). As DNA, the CDR3 is TGTGCCAGCAGCGTTGGGACAGGGAAATCCTACGAGCAGTACTTC. This codes for CASSVGTGKSYEQYF. The complete variable domain, with remaining parts taken from reference TRBV11-1 and TRBJ2-7, reads EAEVAQSPRYKITEKSQAVAFWCDPISGHATLYWYRQILGQGPELLVQFQDESVVDDSQLPKDRFSAERLKGVDSTLKIQPAELGDSAMYLCASSVGTGKSYEQYFGPGTRLTVT.

A few counts support this clone. V is TRBV5-5 and J is TRBJ2-1; 8 nucleotides line up with TRBD1. This CDR3 region has 12 residues. V shed 0 bases, J shed 10 bases, and the junction held 0 bases outside the gene matches. CDR1 is SGHKS, CDR2 YYEKEE, per germline (reference sequence). The CDR3 loop reads CASSLGDREQFF. The CDR3 nucleotides are TGTGCCAGCAGCTTGGGGGACAGGGAGCAGTTCTTC.

The gene calls are TRBV11-2 and TRBJ2-1; 12 nucleotides agree with TRBD2. CDR1 is SGHAT and CDR2 is FQNNGV in the germline V gene. The trim removed 6 bases at V and 9 bases at J, leaving 6 bases unmatched. This CDR3 is 14 amino acids long. CDR3 nucleotide sequence: TGTGCCAGCAGACTAGCGGGAGGCCGGAGTGAGCAGTTCTTC. It codes for CASRLAGGRSEQFF.

The rearrangement links TRBV19 to TRBJ2-3; 13 bases line up with TRBD2. CDR3 length: 16 amino acids. The V gene's germline CDR1 is LNHDA and CDR2 SQIVND (reference sequence). Germline trimming cut 3 bases from V and 4 bases from J; bases unmatched to any gene: 4. DNA of the CDR3: TGTGCCAGTAGTATTCCCGGGACTAGCGGGGCAGATACGCAGTATTTT. This encodes CASSIPGTSGADTQYF.

The chain employs TRBV7-2 and TRBJ2-5; possibly TRBD2 for D (6 bases). This CDR3 comprises 15 residues. CDR1 is SGHTA and CDR2 is FQGNSA in the germline V gene. V was cut by 0 bases and J by 2 bases, with 10 bases left in between. Here the CDR3 DNA reads TGTGCCAGCAGCTTAGCGCTGGGGGGACAAGAGACCCAGTACTTC. It codes for CASSLALGGQETQYF.

The V call is TRBV5-1, the J call TRBJ1-1; maybe TRBD1 (6 bases). Between the trimmed V and J ends, which lost 4 bases and 0 bases, there was a span of 13 bases. Germline CDR1 SGHRS, CDR2 YFSETQ. This CDR3 has 15 residues. The CDR3 protein is CASSPGTTMNTEAFF. DNA for the CDR3: TGCGCCAGCAGCCCCGGGACAACCATGAACACTGAAGCTTTCTTT.

The J gene is TRBJ2-4, the V gene TRBV19, with D perhaps matching TRBD1 (6 bases). This CDR3 has 17 residues. Germline V gene lookup returns CDR1 LNHDA and CDR2 SQIVND (reference sequence). V was shortened by 5 bases and J by 0 bases, with 17 bases between the two germline ends. DNA for the CDR3: TGTGCCAGTAGTGGAACAGGGTCAGGTTTAGCCAAAAACATTCAGTACTTC. Residues: CASSGTGSGLAKNIQYF.

The chain is built from TRBV7-2 and TRBJ2-5, with 7 bases aligning to TRBD1. After removal of 8 bases from V and 2 bases from J, the junction contained 14 bases not matched to a gene. The CDR3 covers 16 residues. From germline, CDR1 is SGHTA and CDR2 FQGNSA. The CDR3 nucleotides read TGTGCCAGCGTTCCCGGTAGGGGGCGTCGTCAAGAGACCCAGTACTTC. It codes for CASVPGRGRRQETQYF.

In this sample, this clone turned up a few times. The chain combines TRBV20-1 with TRBJ1-2; the D is unclear. Germline V gives CDR1 DFQATT, CDR2 SNEGSKA (reference sequence). V lost 4 bases to trimming and J lost 2 bases, with 5 bases between them. The CDR3 runs to 11 residues. CDR3 residues: CSATENYGYTF. For the CDR3, the DNA is TGCAGTGCTACAGAGAACTATGGCTACACCTTC.

The chain couples TRBV5-1 to TRBJ1-2; 8 bases fit TRBD1. This CDR3 has 15 residues. CDR1 is SGHRS and CDR2 is YFSETQ in the germline V gene. The ends lost 4 bases at V and 0 bases at J; junction bases unmatched: 5. In nucleotides, the CDR3 is TGCGCCAGCAGCGAGAGGACAGGGCCTAACTATGGCTACACCTTC. Residues: CASSERTGPNYGYTF.

This clone was detected only a few times. The rearrangement uses TRBV2 and TRBJ2-1, with 7 bases matching TRBD1. V lost 5 bases and J lost 12; bases outside the gene matches: 4. Germline values: CDR1 SNHLY, CDR2 FYNNEI. This CDR3 is built from 11 residues. The CDR3 DNA sequence: TGTGCCAGCAGTCTGACAGGGATGCAGTTCTTC. This gives the protein CASSLTGMQFF.

This clone turned up a few times. The chain is built from TRBV2 and TRBJ1-4; tentative D call: TRBD1 (5 bases). This CDR3 region has 13 residues. Trimming shortened V by 7 bases and J by 5 bases, and 11 bases separated the two germline ends. CDR1 and CDR2 from the germline V gene are SNHLY and FYNNEI. The CDR3 nucleotides read TGTGCCAGCAAGCCAGGGTGGAATGAAAAACTGTTTTTT. Protein sequence: CASKPGWNEKLFF.

The chain links TRBV6-1 to TRBJ2-2; 9 bases agree with TRBD1. Per the germline V gene, CDR1 is MNHNS and CDR2 is SASEGT. This CDR3 has 14 amino acids. Losses at the gene ends were 7 bases for V and 5 bases for J; bases not matched to a gene: 5. The DNA of the CDR3 is TGTGCCAGCATCCGGGACAGGGCAACCGGGGAGCTGTTTTTT. This gives the protein CASIRDRATGELFF.

V usage is TRBV19 and J usage is TRBJ2-5, with D perhaps matching TRBD2 (5 bases). The germline gives CDR1 LNHDA, CDR2 SQIVND (reference sequence). This CDR3 spans 16 amino acids. Between the trimmed V and J ends, which lost 3 bases and 4 bases, there was a span of 18 bases. For the CDR3, the DNA is TGTGCCAGTAGTATCGCCCTAGCAAGGTCACGAGAGACCCAGTACTTC. It yields the protein CASSIALARSRETQYF.

The chain recombines TRBV29-1 with TRBJ1-2; 7 nucleotides agree with TRBD1. CDR1 is SQVTM and CDR2 is ANQGSEA in the germline V gene. The CDR3 covers 13 residues. J lost 0 bases, V lost 6 bases, and 4 bases had no gene match. This chain's CDR3 is CSVGQQSNYGYTF. The CDR3 DNA reads as TGCAGCGTGGGACAGCAATCTAACTATGGCTACACCTTC.

This clone showed up just once. V and J are TRBV6-5 and TRBJ1-5; D may be TRBD1 (5 bases). This CDR3 comprises 13 residues. Trimming pared 2 bases from V and 6 bases from J, leaving 8 bases between. Germline CDR1 reads MNHEY; CDR2 reads SVGAGI. The CDR3, as DNA: TGTGCCAGCAGTTACGGGGGATCTCAGCCCCAGCATTTT. Protein sequence: CASSYGGSQPQHF.

The V and J genes are TRBV7-8 and TRBJ2-5, with D unresolved. This CDR3 contains 13 residues. Between the trimmed V and J ends, which lost 5 bases and 3 bases, there was a span of 10 bases. The V gene's germline CDR1 is SGHVS and CDR2 FQNEAQ. The CDR3 loop reads CASSEGYKETQYF. CDR3 DNA sequence: TGTGCCAGCAGCGAAGGATACAAAGAGACCCAGTACTTC.

The chain joins TRBV29-1 to TRBJ2-3; D not certain. CDR1 is SQVTM, CDR2 ANQGSEA, per germline. The CDR3 runs to 13 residues. Between the trimmed V and J ends, which lost 4 bases and 2 bases, there was a span of 10 bases. This CDR3 is CSVGTEVTDTQYF. In nucleotides, the CDR3 is TGCAGCGTTGGCACCGAAGTCACAGATACGCAGTATTTT.

The chain joins TRBV7-2 to TRBJ1-1; a weak D match, TRBD1 (6 bases). The CDR3 is made up of 12 amino acids. V lost 6 bases to trimming and J lost 4 bases, with 9 bases between them. Germline V gives CDR1 SGHTA, CDR2 FQGNSA. CDR3 residues: CASRVQGTEAFF. Written as DNA, the CDR3 is TGTGCCAGCAGGGTACAGGGCACTGAAGCTTTCTTT.

The chain uses TRBV18 and TRBJ1-1, with D maybe TRBD1 (5 bases). Trimming left V 3 bases short and J 7 bases short, with 12 bases between. This CDR3 spans 13 amino acids. Germline V gene lookup returns CDR1 KGHSH and CDR2 LQKENI. CDR3 nucleotide sequence: TGTGCCAGCTCACCGGGGCCTACCTTTGAAGCTTTCTTT. This translates into CASSPGPTFEAFF.

The V gene is TRBV6-1, the J gene TRBJ2-7; 10 bases line up with TRBD1. CDR3 length: 14 residues. The V segment lost 3 bases and the J segment 7 bases; nucleotides outside the gene matches: 6. In germline, CDR1 is MNHNS, CDR2 SASEGT. The CDR3 spells CASSDPTGGEEQYF. CDR3 nucleotide sequence: TGTGCCAGCAGTGATCCGACAGGGGGCGAAGAGCAGTACTTC.

The chain has TRBV29-1 and TRBJ2-3, with D possibly being TRBD2 (6 bases). In germline, CDR1 is SQVTM, CDR2 ANQGSEA. The CDR3 has 13 residues. V lost 4 bases to trimming and J lost 4 bases, with 12 bases between them. The CDR3 loop is CSVVGSSADTQYF. The CDR3 DNA sequence: TGCAGCGTTGTCGGGAGTAGCGCAGATACGCAGTATTTT.

The chain uses TRBV18 and TRBJ1-2, with D unclear. The CDR3 runs to 14 residues. CDR1 and CDR2 (germline): KGHSH, LQKENI. V was clipped by 4 bases and J by 6 bases, with 15 bases between them. The CDR3 coding sequence is TGTGCCAGCTCACTTAACGTCCCCTCGGATGGCTACACCTTC. This codes for CASSLNVPSDGYTF. The variable domain in full, completed from reference TRBV18 and TRBJ1-2, reads NAGVMQNPRHLVRRRGQEARLRCSPMKGHSHVYWYRQLPEEGLKFMVYLQKENIIDESGMPKERFSAEFPKEGPSILRIQQVVRGDSAAYFCASSLNVPSDGYTFGSGTRLTVV.